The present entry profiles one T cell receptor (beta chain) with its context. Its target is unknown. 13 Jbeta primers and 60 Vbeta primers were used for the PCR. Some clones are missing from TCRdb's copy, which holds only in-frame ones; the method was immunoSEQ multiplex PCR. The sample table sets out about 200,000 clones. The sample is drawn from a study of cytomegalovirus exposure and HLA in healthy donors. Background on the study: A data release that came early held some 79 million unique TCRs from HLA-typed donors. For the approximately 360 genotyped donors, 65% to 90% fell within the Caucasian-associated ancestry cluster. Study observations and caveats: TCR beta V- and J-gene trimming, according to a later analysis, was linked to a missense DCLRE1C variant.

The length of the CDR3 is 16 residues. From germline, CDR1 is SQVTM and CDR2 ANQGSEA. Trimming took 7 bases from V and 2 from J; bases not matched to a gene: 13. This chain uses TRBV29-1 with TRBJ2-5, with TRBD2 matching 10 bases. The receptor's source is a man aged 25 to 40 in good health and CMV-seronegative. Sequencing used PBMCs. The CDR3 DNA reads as TGCAGCGCCGGCCGGACTAGCGGAGCTACACAAGAGACCCAGTACTTC. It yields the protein CSAGRTSGATQETQYF.